The clone carrying this TCR beta chain has just a few counts. As yet, its antigen is unknown. CDR1 and CDR2 (germline): DFQATT, SNEGSKA (reference sequence). The CDR3 contains 14 residues. The germline V and J ends were trimmed by 5 bases and 1 base, with 13 bases remaining between them. This sample was taken from a study of spatial heterogeneity in lung cancer. Study context: Donors were about 70 untreated early-stage non-small cell lung cancer patients. Sequenced were any available follow-up PBMC samples, which had been obtained a median of about two years after resection. TCR and UMI combinations that were unique each appeared, on average, more than ten times in raw reads.

TCRdb re-analysed the 5' RACE reads in MiXCR, keeping a single row per CDR3 protein. This table holds around 110,000 distinct CDR3 sequences, roughly an eighth found once. The time point: blood at routine non-recurrence follow-up after resection. Sequencing covered unsorted whole RNA taken from tumor, nontumor lung or frozen PBMC. Study observations and caveats: Among blood samples, ubiquitous expanded tumor TCRs appeared more at resection than at follow-up.

The chain carries TRBV20-1 and TRBJ2-3; maybe TRBD2 (6 bases). The TCR was taken from a male donor with early-stage non-small cell lung cancer. The specimen was PBMCs, collected at follow-up. The CDR3 protein is CSAPRGGGTDTQYF. CDR3 sequence (DNA): TGCAGTGCTCCGCGGGGAGGAGGCACAGATACGCAGTATTTT.